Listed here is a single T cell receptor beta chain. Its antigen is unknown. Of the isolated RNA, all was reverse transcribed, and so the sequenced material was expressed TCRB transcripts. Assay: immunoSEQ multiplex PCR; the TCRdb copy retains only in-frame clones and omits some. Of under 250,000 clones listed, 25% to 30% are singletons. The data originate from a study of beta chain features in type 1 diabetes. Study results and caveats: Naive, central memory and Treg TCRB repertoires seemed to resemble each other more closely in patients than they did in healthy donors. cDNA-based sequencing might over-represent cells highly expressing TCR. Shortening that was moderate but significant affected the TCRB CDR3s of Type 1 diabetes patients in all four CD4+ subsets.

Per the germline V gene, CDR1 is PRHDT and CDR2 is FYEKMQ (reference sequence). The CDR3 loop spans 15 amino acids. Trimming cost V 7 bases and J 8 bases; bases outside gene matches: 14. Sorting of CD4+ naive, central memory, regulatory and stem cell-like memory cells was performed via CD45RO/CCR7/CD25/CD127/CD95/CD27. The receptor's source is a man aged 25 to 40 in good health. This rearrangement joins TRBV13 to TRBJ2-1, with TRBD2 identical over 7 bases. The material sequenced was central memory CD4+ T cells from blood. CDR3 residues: CASTRKSGNLDEQFF. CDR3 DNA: TGTGCCAGCACCCGAAAAAGCGGGAACTTGGATGAGCAGTTCTTC.